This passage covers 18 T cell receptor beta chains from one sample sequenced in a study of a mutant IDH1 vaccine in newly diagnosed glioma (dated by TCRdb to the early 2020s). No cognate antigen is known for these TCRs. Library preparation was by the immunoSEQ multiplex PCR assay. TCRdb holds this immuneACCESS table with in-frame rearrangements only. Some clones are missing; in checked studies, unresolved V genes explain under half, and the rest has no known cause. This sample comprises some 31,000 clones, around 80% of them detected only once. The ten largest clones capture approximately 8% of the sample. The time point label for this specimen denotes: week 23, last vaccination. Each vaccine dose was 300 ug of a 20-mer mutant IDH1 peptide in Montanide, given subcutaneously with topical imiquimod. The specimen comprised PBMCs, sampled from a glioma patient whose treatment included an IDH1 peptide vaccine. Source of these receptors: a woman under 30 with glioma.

The CDR3, as DNA: TGTGCCAGCAGCTCCAGACAGGGTCAGAGCGGCTACACCTTC. This codes for CASSSRQGQSGYTF. V and J are TRBV13 and TRBJ1-2, with 7 bases that match TRBD1. V lost 4 bases, J lost 8 bases, and 10 bases stayed unmatched. The germline V gene encodes CDR1 PRHDT and CDR2 FYEKMQ (reference sequence). This CDR3 spans 14 amino acids.

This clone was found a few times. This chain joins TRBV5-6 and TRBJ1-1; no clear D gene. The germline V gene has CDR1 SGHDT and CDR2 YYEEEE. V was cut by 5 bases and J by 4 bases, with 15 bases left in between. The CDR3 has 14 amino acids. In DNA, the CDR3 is TGTGCCAGCAGTTATAACTGGCGGGGCACTGAAGCTTTCTTT. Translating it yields CASSYNWRGTEAFF.

The CDR3 loop is CASRQDTYNEQFF. The DNA of the CDR3 is TGTGCCAGCAGACAGGACACCTACAATGAGCAGTTCTTC. The V gene is TRBV28, the J gene TRBJ2-1; D might be TRBD1 (5 bases). This CDR3 has 13 residues. Germline loops: CDR1 MDHEN, CDR2 SYDVKM. V dropped 6 bases and J dropped 2 bases, with 8 bases sitting between them.

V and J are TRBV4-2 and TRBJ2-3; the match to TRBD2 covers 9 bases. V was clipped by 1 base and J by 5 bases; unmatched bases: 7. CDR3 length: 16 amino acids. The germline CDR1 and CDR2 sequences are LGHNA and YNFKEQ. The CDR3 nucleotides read TGTGCCAGCAGCCAAGGACTAGCGGTAGGGGGAGATACGCAGTATTTT. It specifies CASSQGLAVGGDTQYF.

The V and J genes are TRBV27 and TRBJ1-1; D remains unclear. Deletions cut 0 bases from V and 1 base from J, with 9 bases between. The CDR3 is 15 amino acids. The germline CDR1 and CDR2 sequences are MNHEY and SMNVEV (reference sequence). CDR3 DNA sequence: TGTGCCAGCAGTTTATCGAAGAGGCAGAACACTGAAGCTTTCTTT. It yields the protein CASSLSKRQNTEAFF.

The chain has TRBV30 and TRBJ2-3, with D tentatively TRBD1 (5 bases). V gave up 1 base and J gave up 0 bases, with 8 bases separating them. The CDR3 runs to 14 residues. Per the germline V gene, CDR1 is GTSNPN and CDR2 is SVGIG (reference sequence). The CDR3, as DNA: TGTGCCTGGAGTGGGACACATAGCACAGATACGCAGTATTTT. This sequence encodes CAWSGTHSTDTQYF. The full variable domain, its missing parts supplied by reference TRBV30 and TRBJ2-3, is SQTIHQWPATLVQPVGSPLSLECTVEGTSNPNLYWYRQAAGRGLQLLFYSVGIGQISSEVPQNLSASRPQDRQFILSSKKLLLSDSGFYLCAWSGTHSTDTQYFGPGTRLTVL.

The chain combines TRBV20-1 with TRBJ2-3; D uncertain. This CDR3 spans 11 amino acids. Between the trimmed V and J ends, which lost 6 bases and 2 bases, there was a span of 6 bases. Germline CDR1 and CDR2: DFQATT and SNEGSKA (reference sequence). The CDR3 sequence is CSAETTDTQYF. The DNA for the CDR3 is TGCAGTGCCGAGACCACAGATACGCAGTATTTT.

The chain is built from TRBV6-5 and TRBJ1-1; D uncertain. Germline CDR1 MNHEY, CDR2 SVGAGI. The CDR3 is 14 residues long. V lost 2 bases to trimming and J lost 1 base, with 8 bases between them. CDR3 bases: TGTGCCAGCAGTTACGGGTTGAGGAACACTGAAGCTTTCTTT. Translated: CASSYGLRNTEAFF.

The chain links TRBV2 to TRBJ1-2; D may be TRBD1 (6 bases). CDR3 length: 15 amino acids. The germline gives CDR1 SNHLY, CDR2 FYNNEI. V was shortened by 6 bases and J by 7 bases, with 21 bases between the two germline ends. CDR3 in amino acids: CASSPQGGSAVGYTF. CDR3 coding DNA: TGTGCCAGCAGCCCTCAAGGGGGTTCCGCTGTTGGCTACACCTTC.

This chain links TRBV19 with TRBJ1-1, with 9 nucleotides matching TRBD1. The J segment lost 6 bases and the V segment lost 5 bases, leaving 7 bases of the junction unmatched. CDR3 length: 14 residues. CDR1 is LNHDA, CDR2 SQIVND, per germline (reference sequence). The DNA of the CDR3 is TGTGCCAGTAGTGAAGACAGGGGGGACGCTGAAGCTTTCTTT. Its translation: CASSEDRGDAEAFF.

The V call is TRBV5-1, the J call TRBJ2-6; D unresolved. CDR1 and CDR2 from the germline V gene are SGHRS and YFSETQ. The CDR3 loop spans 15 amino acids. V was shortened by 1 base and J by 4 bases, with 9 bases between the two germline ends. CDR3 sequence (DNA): TGCGCCAGCAGCTTGATAGGGTTCGGGGCCAACGTCCTGACTTTC. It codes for CASSLIGFGANVLTF.

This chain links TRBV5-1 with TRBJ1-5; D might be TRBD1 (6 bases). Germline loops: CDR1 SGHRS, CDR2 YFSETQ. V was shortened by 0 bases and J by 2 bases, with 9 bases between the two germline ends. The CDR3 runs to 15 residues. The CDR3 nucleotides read TGCGCCAGCAGCTTGGAGGGGGAGCGCAATCAGCCCCAGCATTTT. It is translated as CASSLEGERNQPQHF.

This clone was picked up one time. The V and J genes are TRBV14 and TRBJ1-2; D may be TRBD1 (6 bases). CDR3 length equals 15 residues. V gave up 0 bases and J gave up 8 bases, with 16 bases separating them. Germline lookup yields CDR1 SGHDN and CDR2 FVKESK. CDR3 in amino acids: CASSQDPRGQQGYTF. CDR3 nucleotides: TGTGCCAGCAGCCAAGACCCCCGGGGGCAGCAGGGCTACACCTTC.

The CDR3 loop is CASRDRYDEQYF. The CDR3 nucleotides are TGTGCCAGTAGGGACAGGTACGACGAGCAGTACTTC. The chain recombines TRBV19 with TRBJ2-7; 7 bases agree with TRBD1. Germline V gene sequence: CDR1 LNHDA, CDR2 SQIVND (reference sequence). V lost 6 bases to trimming and J lost 5 bases; unmatched junction nucleotides: 4. The CDR3 has 12 amino acids.

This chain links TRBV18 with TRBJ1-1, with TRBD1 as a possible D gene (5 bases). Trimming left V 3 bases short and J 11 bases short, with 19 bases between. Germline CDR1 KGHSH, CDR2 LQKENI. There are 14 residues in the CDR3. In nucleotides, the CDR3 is TGTGCCAGCTCACCGGGGGGGGAGATCAGCGGGGCTTTCTTT. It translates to CASSPGGEISGAFF. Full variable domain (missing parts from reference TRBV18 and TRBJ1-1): NAGVMQNPRHLVRRRGQEARLRCSPMKGHSHVYWYRQLPEEGLKFMVYLQKENIIDESGMPKERFSAEFPKEGPSILRIQQVVRGDSAAYFCASSPGGEISGAFFGQGTRLTVV.

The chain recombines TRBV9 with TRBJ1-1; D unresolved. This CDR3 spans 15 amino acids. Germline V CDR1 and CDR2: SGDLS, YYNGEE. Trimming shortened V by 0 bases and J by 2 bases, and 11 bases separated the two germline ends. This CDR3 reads CASSVAPKANTEAFF. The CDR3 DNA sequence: TGTGCCAGCAGCGTAGCCCCGAAGGCTAACACTGAAGCTTTCTTT.

CDR3 amino acids: CASSVGTGESPLHF. The DNA of the CDR3 is TGTGCCAGCAGCGTAGGTACAGGAGAATCACCCCTCCACTTT. V usage is TRBV9 and J usage is TRBJ1-6; perhaps TRBD1 as D (5 bases). CDR1 and CDR2 (germline): SGDLS, YYNGEE. The ends were cut back, 0 bases at V and 10 bases at J, with 11 bases in the middle. This CDR3 spans 14 amino acids.

The CDR3 reads CASRRTGTSGSHNEQFF. Here the CDR3 DNA reads TGTGCCAGCAGACGCACCGGGACTAGCGGGAGTCACAATGAGCAGTTCTTC. The chain links TRBV5-8 to TRBJ2-1; TRBD2 aligns across 14 bases. Germline CDR1 SGHTS, CDR2 YDEGEE. The CDR3 is 17 residues long. Trimming removed 5 bases from V and 5 bases from J; junction bases left unmatched: 9. Drawing the rest from reference TRBV5-8 and TRBJ2-1, the complete variable domain is EAGVTQSPTHLIKTRGQQATLRCSPISGHTSVYWYQQALGLGLQFLLWYDEGEERNRGNFPPRFSGRQFPNYSSELNVNALELEDSALYLCASRRTGTSGSHNEQFFGPGTRLTVL.